This T cell receptor (beta chain) was observed in a study of cytomegalovirus exposure and HLA in healthy donors. The PCR used 60 Vbeta and 13 Jbeta primers. Authors' processing steps: An analysis that came later counted roughly 80 million unique TCR beta chains, 9 million to 12 million shared. The method was immunoSEQ multiplex PCR; TCRdb's version includes in-frame clones alone and lacks a portion of them. V and J calls and clone size are those listed in that table; D and trimming were worked out from the DNA. The data show approximately 200,000 clones, roughly 84% seen once. The CDR3 has 17 amino acids. V lost 2 bases and J lost 4, with 20 bases in between. Per the germline V gene, CDR1 is SGHVS and CDR2 is FQNEAQ. Study-wide points: A few V segments could not be told apart, such as TRBV6-2 and TRBV6-3, and were left out.

With regard to this clone: Its antigen is currently unknown.

The sample taken for sequencing was PBMCs. The chain couples TRBV7-8 to TRBJ1-1, with D possibly matching TRBD1 (5 bases). This TCR was recovered from a boy aged 5 to 17 in good health and CMV-seronegative. The CDR3 is CASSLNVGGTGGTEAFF. DNA for the CDR3: TGTGCCAGCAGCTTAAACGTCGGGGGGACTGGGGGCACTGAAGCTTTCTTT.